Below are 7 T cell receptor beta chains sequenced from a single sample in a study of blood T cell repertoires in COVID-19. The repertoire was sequenced with immunoSEQ multiplex PCR; TCRdb's copy has only in-frame clones and lacks some. The sample has about 260,000 clones; nearly 90% are singletons. Sequences were obtained from peripheral blood. The receptors shown here come from a human donor in a cohort sampled during active COVID-19.

The rearrangement links TRBV6-2 or TRBV6-3 to TRBJ1-2; 10 nucleotides match TRBD1. The germline CDR1 and CDR2 sequences are MNHEY and SVGEGT. Trimming cost V 8 bases and J 4 bases; bases outside gene matches: 19. The CDR3 is 18 amino acids. The CDR3 nucleotides read TGTGCCAGCGGCCGACAGGGGGCCTTACGGGATTTGACCTATGGCTACACCTTC. Amino acid sequence: CASGRQGALRDLTYGYTF.

The V and J genes are TRBV11-3 and TRBJ1-6, with D perhaps matching TRBD1 (6 bases). CDR1 SGHNT and CDR2 YENEEA come from the germline V gene. This CDR3 has 13 residues. Trimming left V 5 bases short and J 10 bases short, with 12 bases between. CDR3 in amino acids: CASSLYRDSPLHF. The CDR3 coding sequence is TGTGCCAGCAGCCTCTACAGGGACTCACCCCTCCACTTT. The variable domain in full, completed from reference TRBV11-3 and TRBJ1-6, reads EAGVVQSPRYKIIEKKQPVAFWCNPISGHNTLYWYLQNLGQGPELLIRYENEEAVDDSQLPKDRFSAERLKGVDSTLKIQPAELGDSAVYLCASSLYRDSPLHFGNGTRLTVT.

The chain employs TRBV3-1 (or the pseudogene TRBV3-2) and TRBJ2-7; 11 nucleotides line up with TRBD1. V shed 4 bases and J 7 bases; nucleotides not matched to a gene: 6. Germline V gives CDR1 LGHDT, CDR2 YNNKEL (reference sequence). The CDR3 extends over 14 amino acids. The CDR3 nucleotides read TGTGCCAGCAGCCCCGGACAGGGGGCGGGGGAGCAGTACTTC. It yields the protein CASSPGQGAGEQYF.

V and J are TRBV6-6 and TRBJ2-3, with 7 bases aligning to TRBD1. Germline loops: CDR1 MNHNY, CDR2 SVGAGI (reference sequence). This CDR3 has 15 residues. V was pared by 2 bases and J by 1 base, with 3 bases of the junction left unmatched. The CDR3: CASSYRQGGTDTQYF. The CDR3 DNA reads TGTGCCAGCAGTTACAGGCAGGGGGGCACAGATACGCAGTATTTT.

The chain employs TRBV5-6 and TRBJ2-1; the match to TRBD2 covers 9 bases. The CDR3 sequence is 15 residues long. The V gene end was trimmed by 7 bases and the J gene end by 9 bases; junction bases not matched to a gene: 14. Germline V gene sequence: CDR1 SGHDT, CDR2 YYEEEE. In DNA, the CDR3 is TGTGCCAGCCTATGGAGTAGCGGGGGACTCAGTGAGCAGTTCTTC. It specifies CASLWSSGGLSEQFF. Together with reference TRBV5-6 and TRBJ2-1, the CDR3 gives the full variable domain: DAGVTQSPTHLIKTRGQQVTLRCSPKSGHDTVSWYQQALGQGPQFIFQYYEEEERQRGNFPDRFSGHQFPNYSSELNVNALLLGDSALYLCASLWSSGGLSEQFFGPGTRLTVL.

The V call is TRBV6-5, the J call TRBJ1-5; weak D call: TRBD1 (6 bases). From germline, CDR1 is MNHEY and CDR2 SVGAGI. CDR3 size: 13 residues. Trimming stripped 6 bases from V and 3 bases from J, with 9 bases between. CDR3 in DNA: TGTGCCAGCAGAGGACAGTTCAATCAGCCCCAGCATTTT. Amino acids: CASRGQFNQPQHF.

The J gene is TRBJ2-5, the V gene TRBV5-1, with TRBD1 identical over 8 bases. Judging by the DNA end, TRBJ2-7 fits better; the J call may be wrong. The CDR3 has 14 residues. The germline V gene encodes CDR1 SGHRS and CDR2 YFSETQ. The CDR3 DNA follows: TGCGCCAGCAGCTTACAGGACAGGGAGTACGAGCAGTACTTC. Residues: CASSLQDREYEQYF.